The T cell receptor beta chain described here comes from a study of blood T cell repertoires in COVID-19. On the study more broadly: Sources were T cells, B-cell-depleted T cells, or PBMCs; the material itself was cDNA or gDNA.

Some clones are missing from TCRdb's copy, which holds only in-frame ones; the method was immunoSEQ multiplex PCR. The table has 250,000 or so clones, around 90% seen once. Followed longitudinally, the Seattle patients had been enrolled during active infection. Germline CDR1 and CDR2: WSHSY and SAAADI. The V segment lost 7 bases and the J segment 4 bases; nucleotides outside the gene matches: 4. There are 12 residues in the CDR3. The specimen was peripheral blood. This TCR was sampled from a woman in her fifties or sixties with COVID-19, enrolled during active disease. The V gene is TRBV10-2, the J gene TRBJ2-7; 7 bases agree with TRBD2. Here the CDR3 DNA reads TGCGCCAGCACCTTCGGGGGGTACGAGCAGTACTTC. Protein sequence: CASTFGGYEQYF.